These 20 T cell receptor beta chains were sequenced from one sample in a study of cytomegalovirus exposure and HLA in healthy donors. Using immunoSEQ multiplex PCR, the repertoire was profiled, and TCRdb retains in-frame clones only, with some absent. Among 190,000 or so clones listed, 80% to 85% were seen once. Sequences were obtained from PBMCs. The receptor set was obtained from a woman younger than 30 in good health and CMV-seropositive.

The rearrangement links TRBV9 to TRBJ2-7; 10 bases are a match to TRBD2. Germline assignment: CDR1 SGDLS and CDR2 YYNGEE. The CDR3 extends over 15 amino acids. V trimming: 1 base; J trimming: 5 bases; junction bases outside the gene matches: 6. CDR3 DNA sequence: TGTGCCAGCAGCGTAATGGGACTAGCGACCCACGAGCAGTACTTC. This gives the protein CASSVMGLATHEQYF.

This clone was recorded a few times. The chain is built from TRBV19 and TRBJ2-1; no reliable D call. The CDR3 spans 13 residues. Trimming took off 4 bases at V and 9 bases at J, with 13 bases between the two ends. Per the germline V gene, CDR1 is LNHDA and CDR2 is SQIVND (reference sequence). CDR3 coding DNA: TGTGCCAGTAGTAACAGTCCTGAGAGTGAGCAGTTCTTC. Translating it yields CASSNSPESEQFF.

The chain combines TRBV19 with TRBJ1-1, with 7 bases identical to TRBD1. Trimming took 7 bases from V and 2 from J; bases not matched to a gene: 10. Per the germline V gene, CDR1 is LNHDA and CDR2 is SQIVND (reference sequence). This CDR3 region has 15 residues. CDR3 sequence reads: CASILTGTVNTEAFF. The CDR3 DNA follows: TGTGCCAGTATCCTTACCGGGACAGTCAACACTGAAGCTTTCTTT.

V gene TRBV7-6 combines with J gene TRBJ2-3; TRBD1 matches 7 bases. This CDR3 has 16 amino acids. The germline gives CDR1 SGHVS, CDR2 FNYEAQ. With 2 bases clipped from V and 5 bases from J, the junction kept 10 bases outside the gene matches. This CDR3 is CASSLSITGAGDTQYF. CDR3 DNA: TGTGCCAGCAGCTTAAGTATAACAGGGGCGGGAGATACGCAGTATTTT.

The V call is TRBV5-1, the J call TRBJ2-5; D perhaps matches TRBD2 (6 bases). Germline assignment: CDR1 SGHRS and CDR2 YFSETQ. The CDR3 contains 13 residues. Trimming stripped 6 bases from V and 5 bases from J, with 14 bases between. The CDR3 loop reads CASKPAGGETQYF. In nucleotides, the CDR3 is TGCGCCAGCAAACCAGCGGGTGGGGAGACCCAGTACTTC.

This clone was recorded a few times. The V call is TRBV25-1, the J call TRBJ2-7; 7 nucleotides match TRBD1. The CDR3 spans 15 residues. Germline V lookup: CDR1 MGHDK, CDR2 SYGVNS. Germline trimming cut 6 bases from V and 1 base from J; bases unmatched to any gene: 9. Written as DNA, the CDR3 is TGTGCCAGCAGCACTACAGGGGTCGGGTCCTACGAGCAGTACTTC. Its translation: CASSTTGVGSYEQYF.

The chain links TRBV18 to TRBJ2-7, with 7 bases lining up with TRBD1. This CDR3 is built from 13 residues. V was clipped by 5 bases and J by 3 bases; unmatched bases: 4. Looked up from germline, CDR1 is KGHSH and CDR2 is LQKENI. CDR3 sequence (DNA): TGTGCCAGCTCAGAGGACAGGCACTACGAGCAGTACTTC. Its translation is CASSEDRHYEQYF.

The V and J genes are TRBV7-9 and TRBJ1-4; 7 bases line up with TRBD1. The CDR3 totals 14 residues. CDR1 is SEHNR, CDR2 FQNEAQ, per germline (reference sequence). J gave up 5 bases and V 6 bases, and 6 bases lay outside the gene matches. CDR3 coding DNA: TGTGCCAGCAGTACCGGGACAGAAAATGAAAAACTGTTTTTT. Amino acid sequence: CASSTGTENEKLFF.

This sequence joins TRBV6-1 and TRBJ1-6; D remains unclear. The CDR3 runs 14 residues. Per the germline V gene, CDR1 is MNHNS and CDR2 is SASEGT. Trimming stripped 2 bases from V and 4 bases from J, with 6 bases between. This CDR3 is CASSEMEYNSPLHF. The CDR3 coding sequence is TGTGCCAGCAGTGAAATGGAGTATAATTCACCCCTCCACTTT.

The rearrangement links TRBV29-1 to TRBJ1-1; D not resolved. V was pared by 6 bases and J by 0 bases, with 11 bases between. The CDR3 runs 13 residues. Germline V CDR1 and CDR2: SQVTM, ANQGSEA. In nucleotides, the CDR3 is TGCAGCGTCGACGACATATTGAACACTGAAGCTTTCTTT. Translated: CSVDDILNTEAFF.

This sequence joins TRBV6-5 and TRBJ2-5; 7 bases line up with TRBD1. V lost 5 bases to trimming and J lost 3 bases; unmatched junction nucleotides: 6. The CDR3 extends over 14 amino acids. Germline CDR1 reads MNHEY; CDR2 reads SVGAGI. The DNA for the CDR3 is TGTGCCAGCAGTCCCCGGACAGGAAAAGAGACCCAGTACTTC. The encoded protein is CASSPRTGKETQYF.

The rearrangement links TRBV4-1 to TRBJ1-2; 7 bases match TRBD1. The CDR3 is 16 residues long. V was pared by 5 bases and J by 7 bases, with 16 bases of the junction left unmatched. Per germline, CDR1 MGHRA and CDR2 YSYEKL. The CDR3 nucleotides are TGCGCCAGCAGCGGGCTAACCCGGGACAGAGGATTTGGCTACACCTTC. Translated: CASSGLTRDRGFGYTF.

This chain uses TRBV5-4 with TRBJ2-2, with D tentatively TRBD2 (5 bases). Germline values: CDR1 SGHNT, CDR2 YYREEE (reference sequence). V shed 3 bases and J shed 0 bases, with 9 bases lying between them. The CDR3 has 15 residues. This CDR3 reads CASSWETSNTGELFF. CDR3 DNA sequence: TGTGCCAGCAGCTGGGAGACTTCGAACACCGGGGAGCTGTTTTTT.

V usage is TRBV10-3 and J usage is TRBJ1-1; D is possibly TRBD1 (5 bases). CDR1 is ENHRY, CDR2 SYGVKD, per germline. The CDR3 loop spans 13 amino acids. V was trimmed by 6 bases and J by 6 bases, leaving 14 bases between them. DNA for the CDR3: TGTGCCATCAGAAAGGGGTCGGAAGCTGAAGCTTTCTTT. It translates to CAIRKGSEAEAFF.

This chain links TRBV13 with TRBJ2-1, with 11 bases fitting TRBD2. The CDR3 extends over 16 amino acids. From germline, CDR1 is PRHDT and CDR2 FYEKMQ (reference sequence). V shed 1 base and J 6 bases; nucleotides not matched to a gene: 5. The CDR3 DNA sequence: TGTGCCAGCAGCTTAGCAGGTAGCGGGGGGGCCAATGAGCAGTTCTTC. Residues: CASSLAGSGGANEQFF.

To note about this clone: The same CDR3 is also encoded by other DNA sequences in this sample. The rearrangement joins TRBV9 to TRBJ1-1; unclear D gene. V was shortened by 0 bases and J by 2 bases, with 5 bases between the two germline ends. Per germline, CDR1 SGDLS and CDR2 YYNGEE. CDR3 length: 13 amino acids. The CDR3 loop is CASSVGRNTEAFF. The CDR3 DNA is TGTGCCAGCAGCGTAGGGAGAAACACTGAAGCTTTCTTT.

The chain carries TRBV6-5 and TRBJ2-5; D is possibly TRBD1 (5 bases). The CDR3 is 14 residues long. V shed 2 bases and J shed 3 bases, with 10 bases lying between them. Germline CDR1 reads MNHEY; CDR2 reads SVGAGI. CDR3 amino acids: CASSYHDSEETQYF. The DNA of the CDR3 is TGTGCCAGCAGTTACCACGACAGCGAAGAGACCCAGTACTTC.

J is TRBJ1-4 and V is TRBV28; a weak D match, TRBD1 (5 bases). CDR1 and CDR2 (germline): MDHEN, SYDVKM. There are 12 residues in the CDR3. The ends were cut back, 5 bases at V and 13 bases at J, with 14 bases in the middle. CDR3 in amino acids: CASSITGLGLFF. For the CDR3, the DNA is TGTGCCAGCAGTATCACGGGACTGGGACTGTTTTTT.

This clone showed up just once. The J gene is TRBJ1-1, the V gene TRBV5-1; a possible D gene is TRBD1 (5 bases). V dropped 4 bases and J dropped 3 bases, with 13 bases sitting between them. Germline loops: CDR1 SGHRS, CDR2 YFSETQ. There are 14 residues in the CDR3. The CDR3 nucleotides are TGCGCCAGCAGCCACGGGGGGAAGGACACTGAAGCTTTCTTT. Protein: CASSHGGKDTEAFF.

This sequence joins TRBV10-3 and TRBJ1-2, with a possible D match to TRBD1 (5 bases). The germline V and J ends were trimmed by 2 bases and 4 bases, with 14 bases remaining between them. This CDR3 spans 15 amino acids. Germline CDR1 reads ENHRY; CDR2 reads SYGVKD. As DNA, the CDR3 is TGTGCCATCAGTGAGCCTCAGGGAGCGGGCTATGGCTACACCTTC. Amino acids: CAISEPQGAGYGYTF.